Presented here are 21 T cell receptor beta chains from one specimen sequenced in a study of T cell repertoires in cytomegalovirus infection. These receptors are not linked to any known antigen. TCRdb ran MiXCR on the reads and lists one entry per CDR3 protein. The sample lists just over 450,000 distinct CDR3 sequences, about 39% occurring once. The starting material was cultured PBMCs, obtained from culture after CMV antigen stimulation. Every receptor here comes from a human donor in good health (CMV status not recorded). Some clones in this sample may be carry-over from other donors' samples.

This clonotype was observed at least ten times. The V gene is TRBV7-8, the J gene TRBJ1-1; maybe TRBD1 (5 bases). Looked up from germline, CDR1 is SGHVS and CDR2 is FQNEAQ. V was pared by 5 bases and J by 7 bases, with 23 bases between. The CDR3 loop spans 16 amino acids. As DNA, the CDR3 is TGTGCCAGCAGCCTCTTCAGGGTATCTGTCCTTGGTGAAGCTTTCTTT. Its translation: CASSLFRVSVLGEAFF.

This clonotype was seen only a few times. This chain's CDR3 is CASKPQGVDTQYF. Written as DNA, the CDR3 is TGTGCCAGCAAACCACAGGGGGTGGATACGCAGTATTTT. The chain combines TRBV27 with TRBJ2-3, with 8 nucleotides matching TRBD1. The CDR3 spans 13 residues. V shed 7 bases and J 6 bases; nucleotides not matched to a gene: 6. In germline, CDR1 is MNHEY, CDR2 SMNVEV (reference sequence).

This rearrangement joins TRBV4-3 to TRBJ2-2; 8 bases are shared with TRBD2. Trimming took 6 bases from V and 0 from J; bases not matched to a gene: 3. CDR3 length: 15 residues. CDR1 is LGHNA and CDR2 is YSLEER in the germline V gene. DNA for the CDR3: TGCGCCAGCAGTCCGGGGGGGCCGAACACCGGGGAGCTGTTTTTT. It encodes CASSPGGPNTGELFF.

The chain has TRBV28 and TRBJ2-2; 11 bases are a match to TRBD2. V lost 3 bases, J lost 6 bases, and 3 bases stayed unmatched. The CDR3 is made up of 15 amino acids. Germline values: CDR1 MDHEN, CDR2 SYDVKM. CDR3 nucleotides: TGTGCCAGCAGTTTTAGCGGGGGGGCCGCCGGGGAGCTGTTTTTT. Its protein is CASSFSGGAAGELFF.

The chain is built from TRBV18 and TRBJ2-7; 7 bases agree with TRBD1. Looked up from germline, CDR1 is KGHSH and CDR2 is LQKENI. This CDR3 is 15 amino acids long. The J segment lost 4 bases and the V segment lost 5 bases, leaving 11 bases of the junction unmatched. The CDR3 is CASSVRGQSLYEQYF. In DNA form, the CDR3 reads TGTGCCAGCTCAGTTCGGGGACAGTCATTATACGAGCAGTACTTC.

The chain carries TRBV4-3 and TRBJ2-2; D is unclear. Trimming shortened V by 4 bases and J by 2 bases, and 11 bases separated the two germline ends. Germline V gene sequence: CDR1 LGHNA, CDR2 YSLEER. The CDR3 runs 15 residues. The CDR3 protein is CASSPGPPNTGELFF. The DNA for the CDR3 is TGCGCCAGCAGCCCCGGACCCCCCAACACCGGGGAGCTGTTTTTT.

The table lists this clonotype with a count of one. CDR3 in amino acids: CASSIPGLASYEQYF. For the CDR3, the DNA is TGTGCCAGCAGCATACCGGGACTAGCGAGTTACGAGCAGTACTTC. The V and J genes are TRBV7-6 and TRBJ2-7, with 10 bases that match TRBD2. This CDR3 spans 15 amino acids. The ends lost 5 bases at V and 4 bases at J; junction bases unmatched: 8. CDR1 is SGHVS and CDR2 is FNYEAQ in the germline V gene.

This chain links TRBV5-1 with TRBJ1-4, with D possibly being TRBD1 (5 bases). Trimming pared 5 bases from V and 6 bases from J, leaving 14 bases between. Germline CDR1 SGHRS, CDR2 YFSETQ. The length of the CDR3 is 14 residues. CDR3 protein: CASRWDLAYEKLFF. The CDR3 DNA follows: TGCGCCAGCAGATGGGACCTAGCATATGAAAAACTGTTTTTT.

This rearrangement joins TRBV9 to TRBJ2-7; TRBD2 matches at 8 bases. In germline, CDR1 is SGDLS, CDR2 YYNGEE. This CDR3 has 16 amino acids. V dropped 4 bases and J dropped 2; count of bases not matched to a gene: 11. This CDR3 reads CASSSLGSGSPYEQYF. Here the CDR3 DNA reads TGTGCCAGCAGCTCCCTGGGGAGCGGGAGCCCCTACGAGCAGTACTTC.

The table lists this clonotype with many counts. V gene TRBV7-8 combines with J gene TRBJ1-5; D perhaps matches TRBD1 (5 bases). The CDR3 is made up of 16 amino acids. Trimming cost V 2 bases and J 3 bases, with 14 bases left between them. In germline, CDR1 is SGHVS, CDR2 FQNEAQ. CDR3 DNA sequence: TGTGCCAGCAGCTTATCTCGTCAGGGCTTCAATCAGCCCCAGCATTTT. This gives the protein CASSLSRQGFNQPQHF.

The rearrangement links TRBV4-1 to TRBJ2-5, with TRBD2 matching over 15 bases. CDR3 length: 16 amino acids. After removal of 4 bases from V and 5 bases from J, the junction contained 5 bases not matched to a gene. Per the germline V gene, CDR1 is MGHRA and CDR2 is YSYEKL. The CDR3 protein is CASSLGTSGGMETQYF. The DNA for the CDR3 is TGCGCCAGCAGCCTGGGGACTAGCGGGGGGATGGAGACCCAGTACTTC.

The J gene is TRBJ2-5, the V gene TRBV7-2; unclear D gene. V was clipped by 0 bases and J by 5 bases, with 10 bases between them. The CDR3 covers 14 residues. The V gene's germline CDR1 is SGHTA and CDR2 FQGNSA. The CDR3 protein is CASSLAGERETQYF. CDR3 bases: TGTGCCAGCAGCTTAGCAGGCGAACGGGAGACCCAGTACTTC.

The chain employs TRBV7-6 and TRBJ2-3; D is unresolved. Germline values: CDR1 SGHVS, CDR2 FNYEAQ. The CDR3 extends over 13 amino acids. The V end lost 4 bases, the J end lost 4 bases, and 9 bases lay between the germline ends. CDR3 loop: CASSYRPPDTQYF. The CDR3 DNA sequence: TGTGCCAGCAGCTATCGGCCGCCAGATACGCAGTATTTT.

CDR3 DNA sequence: TGTGCCATCAGTGAAATAATCGGGACAGTGGGTGACTACACCTTC. Protein: CAISEIIGTVGDYTF. The genes are TRBV10-3 and TRBJ1-2, with 7 positions matching TRBD1. Germline lookup yields CDR1 ENHRY and CDR2 SYGVKD. The CDR3 has 15 residues. V lost 3 bases to trimming and J lost 10 bases; unmatched junction nucleotides: 14.

This clonotype was seen a handful of times. V usage is TRBV7-6 and J usage is TRBJ1-1, with 8 nucleotides matching TRBD1. Trimming at V came to 7 bases and at J to 1 base, leaving 5 bases not matched to a gene. The germline V gene has CDR1 SGHVS and CDR2 FNYEAQ. The CDR3 extends over 14 amino acids. The CDR3 reads CASTRQGRNTEAFF. The CDR3 bases are TGTGCCAGCACCCGACAGGGGCGGAACACTGAAGCTTTCTTT.

In this sample, this clonotype turned up a few times. The chain carries TRBV6-1 and TRBJ1-1; D might be TRBD1 (5 bases). The germline CDR1 and CDR2 sequences are MNHNS and SASEGT. The CDR3 loop spans 14 amino acids. The germline V and J ends were trimmed by 5 bases and 2 bases, with 12 bases remaining between them. CDR3 region: CASSWGGLNTEAFF. The CDR3 DNA is TGTGCCAGCAGTTGGGGGGGACTAAACACTGAAGCTTTCTTT.

V and J are TRBV28 and TRBJ2-3; D might be TRBD1 or TRBD2, each matching 5 bases. The CDR3 extends over 16 amino acids. Germline CDR1 MDHEN, CDR2 SYDVKM. V lost 5 bases and J lost 2, with 17 bases in between. The CDR3: CASSVPLGVYTDTQYF. DNA for the CDR3: TGTGCCAGCAGTGTCCCCTTGGGGGTCTACACAGATACGCAGTATTTT.

V is TRBV4-1 and J is TRBJ2-7, with unresolved D. This CDR3 region has 13 residues. Germline CDR1 reads MGHRA; CDR2 reads YSYEKL. The ends were cut back, 0 bases at V and 6 bases at J, with 9 bases in the middle. CDR3: CASSQDSLREQYF. As DNA, the CDR3 is TGCGCCAGCAGCCAAGATTCTTTACGCGAGCAGTACTTC.

V gene TRBV6-2 or TRBV6-3 combines with J gene TRBJ2-3, with 9 nucleotides matching TRBD2. With V trimmed by 6 bases and J by 10 bases, 11 bases remained unmatched. Germline V gives CDR1 MNHEY, CDR2 SVGEGT. The CDR3 contains 14 residues. As DNA, the CDR3 is TGTGCCAGCAGGACTAGCGGTTCACAGAGGGCGCAGTATTTT. Protein sequence: CASRTSGSQRAQYF.

The chain has TRBV7-2 and TRBJ1-5; maybe TRBD1 (6 bases). Trimming took off 1 base at V and 0 bases at J, with 13 bases between the two ends. In germline, CDR1 is SGHTA, CDR2 FQGNSA. This CDR3 has 17 amino acids. The CDR3 DNA reads as TGTGCCAGCAGCTTAGGGGGGGGGCAGATTAGCAATCAGCCCCAGCATTTT. Its protein is CASSLGGGQISNQPQHF.

The rearrangement uses TRBV19 and TRBJ1-5; D gene ambiguous. The CDR3 extends over 13 amino acids. The germline V gene has CDR1 LNHDA and CDR2 SQIVND (reference sequence). Trimming cost V 10 bases and J 7 bases, with 17 bases left between them. CDR3 DNA: TGTGCCACCCGGGCGGCTTGGGGACAGCCCCAGCATTTT. The encoded protein is CATRAAWGQPQHF.